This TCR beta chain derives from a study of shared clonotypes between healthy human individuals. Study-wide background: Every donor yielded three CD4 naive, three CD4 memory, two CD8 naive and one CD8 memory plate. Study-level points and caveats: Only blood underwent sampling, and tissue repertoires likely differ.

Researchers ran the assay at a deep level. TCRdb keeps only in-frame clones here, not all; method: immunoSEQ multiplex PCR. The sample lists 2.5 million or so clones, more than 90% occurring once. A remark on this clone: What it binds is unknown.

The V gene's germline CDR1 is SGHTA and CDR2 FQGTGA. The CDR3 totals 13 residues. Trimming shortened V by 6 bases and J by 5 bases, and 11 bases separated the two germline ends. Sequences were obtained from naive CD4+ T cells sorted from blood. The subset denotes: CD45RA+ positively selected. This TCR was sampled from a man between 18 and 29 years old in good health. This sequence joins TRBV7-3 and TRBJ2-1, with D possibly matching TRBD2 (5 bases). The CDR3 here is CASSRTRDNEQFF. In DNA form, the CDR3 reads TGTGCCAGCAGTCGCACTAGGGACAATGAGCAGTTCTTC.